Presented here are 16 T cell receptor beta chains from one specimen sequenced in a study of blood T cell repertoires in COVID-19. Sequencing was performed with immunoSEQ multiplex PCR; in TCRdb, only in-frame clones are kept and a portion is missing. The table includes around 140,000 clones, more than 65% detected once. Input material: peripheral blood. These receptor sequences come from a man aged 60 to 69 with active or convalescent COVID-19.

This chain uses TRBV5-1 with TRBJ2-2; 9 bases are shared with TRBD1. Germline lookup yields CDR1 SGHRS and CDR2 YFSETQ. This CDR3 comprises 15 residues. J gave up 6 bases and V 5 bases, and 8 bases lay outside the gene matches. The CDR3: CASRPQDRGAGELFF. CDR3 in DNA: TGCGCCAGCAGACCCCAGGACAGGGGAGCCGGGGAGCTGTTTTTT. Complete variable domain (other parts from reference TRBV5-1 and TRBJ2-2): KAGVTQTPRYLIKTRGQQVTLSCSPISGHRSVSWYQQTPGQGLQFLFEYFSETQRNKGNFPGRFSGRQFSNSRSEMNVSTLELGDSALYLCASRPQDRGAGELFFGEGSRLTVL.

This chain joins TRBV7-9 and TRBJ1-2; no reliable D call. This CDR3 is 13 amino acids long. V was clipped by 1 base and J by 6 bases, with 9 bases between them. The germline gives CDR1 SEHNR, CDR2 FQNEAQ (reference sequence). The CDR3 DNA reads as TGTGCCAGCAGCTTAGGTGTCAGTAATGGCTACACCTTC. Protein sequence: CASSLGVSNGYTF. The full variable domain, completed using reference TRBV7-9 and TRBJ1-2, is DTGVSQNPRHKITKRGQNVTFRCDPISEHNRLYWYRQTLGQGPEFLTYFQNEAQLEKSRLLSDRFSAERPKGSFSTLEIQRTEQGDSAMYLCASSLGVSNGYTFGSGTRLTVV.

This chain joins TRBV2 and TRBJ2-1; TRBD1 matches 8 bases. J was trimmed by 2 bases and V by 5 bases; bases with no gene match: 5. The CDR3 contains 15 residues. Germline assignment: CDR1 SNHLY and CDR2 FYNNEI. The CDR3 DNA reads TGTGCCAGCAGTATCCCGGGACAGGCCTACAATGAGCAGTTCTTC. Amino acids: CASSIPGQAYNEQFF.

This clone was seen more than once but under ten times. The V and J genes are TRBV6-5 and TRBJ1-1, with D possibly TRBD1 on 5 matching bases. Germline V gene sequence: CDR1 MNHEY, CDR2 SVGAGI. The CDR3 covers 14 residues. Deletions cut 10 bases from V and 5 bases from J, with 20 bases between. CDR3 nucleotides: TGTGCCACAAAGATGGGGGGGGTGCGGACTGAAGCTTTCTTT. It codes for CATKMGGVRTEAFF.

This sequence joins TRBV5-4 and TRBJ1-6; 7 positions agree with TRBD1. The CDR3 is 15 residues long. The V and J ends lost 4 bases and 4 bases, in that order; junction bases with no gene match: 5. CDR1 is SGHNT, CDR2 YYREEE, per germline (reference sequence). The CDR3 DNA reads TGTGCCAGCAGCCAGGGACAGTTTTATAATTCACCCCTCCACTTT. This encodes CASSQGQFYNSPLHF.

The V and J genes are TRBV5-1 and TRBJ2-5, with D tentatively TRBD1 (6 bases). Looked up from germline, CDR1 is SGHRS and CDR2 is YFSETQ. The V and J ends lost 4 bases and 1 base respectively, with 11 bases between them. This CDR3 has 14 residues. The chain's CDR3 is CASSGGQSQETQYF. For the CDR3, the DNA is TGCGCCAGCAGCGGCGGACAGAGCCAAGAGACCCAGTACTTC.

The chain employs TRBV10-1 and TRBJ2-3, with D maybe TRBD2 (6 bases). CDR3 length: 15 residues. Germline CDR1 WNHNN, CDR2 SYGVQD (reference sequence). Trimming took off 0 bases at V and 3 bases at J, with 10 bases between the two ends. Here the CDR3 DNA reads TGCGCCAGCAGTGAGTCGGTAGGAGGGACAGATACGCAGTATTTT. Its translation is CASSESVGGTDTQYF.

The chain uses TRBV6-5 and TRBJ2-5; possibly TRBD1 for D (5 bases). This CDR3 has 13 residues. With 8 bases removed from V and 2 bases from J, the gap between germline ends came to 12 bases. Looked up from germline, CDR1 is MNHEY and CDR2 is SVGAGI. The DNA for the CDR3 is TGTGCCAGCCTCGGCAGGGTACAAGAGACCCAGTACTTC. Protein: CASLGRVQETQYF.

The genes are TRBV18 and TRBJ2-3, with 9 bases fitting TRBD1. The CDR3 loop spans 15 amino acids. Trimming took 8 bases from V and 4 from J; bases not matched to a gene: 10. Per germline, CDR1 KGHSH and CDR2 LQKENI. CDR3 sequence reads: CASRTGTGIADTQYF. The CDR3 bases are TGTGCCAGCCGTACCGGGACAGGGATTGCAGATACGCAGTATTTT.

The V gene is TRBV13, the J gene TRBJ2-2, with D perhaps TRBD2 (5 bases). CDR1 PRHDT and CDR2 FYEKMQ come from the germline V gene (reference sequence). V lost 5 bases and J lost 7, with 8 bases in between. CDR3 size: 12 residues. CDR3 nucleotides: TGTGCCAGCAGCGACTACGGCGGGGAGCTGTTTTTT. Protein: CASSDYGGELFF.

The chain has TRBV5-4 and TRBJ1-2, with a possible D match to TRBD1 (6 bases). This CDR3 is 13 amino acids long. The germline gives CDR1 SGHNT, CDR2 YYREEE (reference sequence). Trimming took 2 bases from V and 8 from J, leaving 13 bases between them. CDR3 loop: CASSFGTGLGYTF. The CDR3 DNA reads TGTGCCAGCAGCTTCGGAACAGGGTTAGGCTACACCTTC.

The chain couples TRBV18 to TRBJ2-1, with 9 bases aligning to TRBD1. CDR3 size: 16 residues. V shed 2 bases, J shed 9 bases, and the junction held 11 bases outside the gene matches. CDR1 and CDR2 from the germline V gene are KGHSH and LQKENI. The DNA of the CDR3 is TGTGCCAGCTCACCAAAGTCCAGCGGGACAGGGAGTGAGCAGTTCTTC. Encoded protein: CASSPKSSGTGSEQFF.

This chain connects TRBV6-5 to TRBJ1-4, with TRBD1 matching 7 bases. V shed 6 bases and J 10 bases; nucleotides not matched to a gene: 14. Per germline, CDR1 MNHEY and CDR2 SVGAGI. This CDR3 region has 15 residues. CDR3 bases: TGTGCCAGCAGCCGTGGGACAGACGTTCTAGGAAAACTGTTTTTT. It encodes CASSRGTDVLGKLFF.

The rearrangement uses TRBV4-2 and TRBJ1-4; TRBD1 might be the D (6 bases). Germline values: CDR1 LGHNA, CDR2 YNFKEQ. The CDR3 is 15 amino acids. V was cut by 0 bases and J by 8 bases, with 13 bases left in between. CDR3 sequence reads: CASSQELGAGEKLFF. The CDR3 DNA sequence: TGTGCCAGCAGCCAAGAGTTGGGGGCAGGGGAAAAACTGTTTTTT.

The V and J genes are TRBV11-2 and TRBJ2-3; 8 nucleotides align to TRBD1. Trimming removed 5 bases from V and 5 bases from J; junction bases left unmatched: 15. The length of the CDR3 is 17 residues. Germline V gene lookup returns CDR1 SGHAT and CDR2 FQNNGV. CDR3 amino acids: CASSRRTGPVGGDTQYF. The CDR3 DNA reads TGTGCCAGCAGCCGTCGGACAGGGCCAGTCGGAGGAGATACGCAGTATTTT.

This chain connects TRBV3-1 (or the pseudogene TRBV3-2) to TRBJ1-6; a possible D gene is TRBD1 (5 bases). Trimming stripped 4 bases from V and 9 bases from J, with 13 bases between. CDR3 size: 14 residues. CDR1 and CDR2 (germline): LGHDT, YNNKEL (reference sequence). As DNA, the CDR3 is TGTGCCAGCAGCCGAATGACAGATTTTTCACCCCTCCACTTT. Its translation: CASSRMTDFSPLHF.